Listed here are 7 T cell receptor beta chains from one sample, sequenced in a study of early T cells in non-severe SARS-CoV-2 infection. A single record per CDR3 protein comes from TCRdb applying MiXCR to the 5' RACE reads. Here the sample spans 75,000 or so distinct CDR3 sequences, 11% to 15% being singletons. The sequencing sample was made of whole blood. The receptors were gathered from an adult who was a healthcare worker with PCR-confirmed SARS-CoV-2 infection or an uninfected control (not recorded which).

This clonotype was recorded many times. V gene TRBV7-9 combines with J gene TRBJ2-3; tentatively, D is TRBD1 (6 bases). With 1 base removed from V and 1 base from J, the gap between germline ends came to 9 bases. The CDR3 runs to 15 residues. CDR1 and CDR2 from the germline V gene are SEHNR and FQNEAQ (reference sequence). The CDR3 reads CASSLGGPRTDTQYF. As DNA, the CDR3 is TGTGCCAGCAGCTTAGGGGGGCCGCGCACAGATACGCAGTATTTT.

This sequence joins TRBV7-9 and TRBJ1-1; tentatively, D is TRBD1 (5 bases). V gave up 1 base and J gave up 3 bases, with 9 bases separating them. CDR1 SEHNR and CDR2 FQNEAQ come from the germline V gene (reference sequence). The length of the CDR3 is 14 residues. The CDR3 reads CASSLDKGHTEAFF. CDR3 sequence (DNA): TGTGCCAGCAGCTTAGATAAGGGGCACACTGAAGCTTTCTTT.

This clonotype was seen ten or more times. The rearrangement uses TRBV28 and TRBJ2-1; 9 positions agree with TRBD1. Germline V gives CDR1 MDHEN, CDR2 SYDVKM. CDR3 length: 14 amino acids. V lost 9 bases and J lost 9; bases outside the gene matches: 12. The CDR3 coding sequence is TGTGCCAGTGTCCGGGACAGGGTAATCAGTGAGCAGTTCTTC. As protein: CASVRDRVISEQFF. Complete variable domain (other parts from reference TRBV28 and TRBJ2-1): DVKVTQSSRYLVKRTGEKVFLECVQDMDHENMFWYRQDPGLGLRLIYFSYDVKMKEKGDIPEGYSVSREKKERFSLILESASTNQTSMYLCASVRDRVISEQFFGPGTRLTVL.

This clonotype was detected only a few times. This rearrangement joins TRBV10-3 to TRBJ1-2, with D possibly TRBD1 on 6 matching bases. Germline CDR1 is ENHRY and CDR2 is SYGVKD. The CDR3 extends over 14 amino acids. Trimming took off 4 bases at V and 4 bases at J, with 13 bases between the two ends. DNA for the CDR3: TGTGCCATCAGTGGGGCAGGGGCCCCCTATGGCTACACCTTC. The encoded protein is CAISGAGAPYGYTF.

The CDR3 spells CSARRGQGAFGELFF. CDR3 bases: TGCAGCGCACGTCGGGGACAGGGAGCCTTCGGGGAGCTGTTTTTT. This chain links TRBV29-1 with TRBJ2-2; TRBD1 aligns across 9 bases. In germline, CDR1 is SQVTM, CDR2 ANQGSEA. Trimming cost V 7 bases and J 7 bases; bases outside gene matches: 13. This CDR3 is built from 15 residues.

This clonotype has at least ten counts. The chain carries TRBV7-9 and TRBJ2-7; D perhaps matches TRBD1 (6 bases). Germline V gives CDR1 SEHNR, CDR2 FQNEAQ (reference sequence). The CDR3 length is 15 residues. The V and J ends lost 3 bases and 2 bases respectively, with 14 bases between them. The CDR3 reads CASSFPGGQTYEQYF. CDR3 bases: TGTGCCAGCAGCTTCCCTGGGGGCCAAACCTACGAGCAGTACTTC. The complete variable domain, with remaining parts taken from reference TRBV7-9 and TRBJ2-7, reads DTGVSQNPRHKITKRGQNVTFRCDPISEHNRLYWYRQTLGQGPEFLTYFQNEAQLEKSRLLSDRFSAERPKGSFSTLEIQRTEQGDSAMYLCASSFPGGQTYEQYFGPGTRLTVT.

The table lists this clonotype with a few counts. This chain links TRBV3-1 with TRBJ1-1, with D perhaps TRBD1 (6 bases). V shed 0 bases and J shed 1 base, with 6 bases lying between them. The CDR3 loop spans 14 amino acids. Germline-derived CDR1 and CDR2 are LGHDT and YNNKEL (reference sequence). In DNA, the CDR3 is TGTGCCAGCAGCCAAGAGGGACAGAACACTGAAGCTTTCTTT. Translating it yields CASSQEGQNTEAFF.